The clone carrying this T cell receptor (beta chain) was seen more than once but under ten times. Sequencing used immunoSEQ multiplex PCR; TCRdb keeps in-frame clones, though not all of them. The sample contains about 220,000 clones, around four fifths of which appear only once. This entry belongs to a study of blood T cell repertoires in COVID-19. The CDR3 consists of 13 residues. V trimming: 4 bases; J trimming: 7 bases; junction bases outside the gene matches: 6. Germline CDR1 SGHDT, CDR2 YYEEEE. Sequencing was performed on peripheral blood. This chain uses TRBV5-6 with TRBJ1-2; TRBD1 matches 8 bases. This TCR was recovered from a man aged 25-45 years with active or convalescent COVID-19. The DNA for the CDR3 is TGTGCCAGCAGCCCTCAGGGGGCGCGTGGCTACACCTTC. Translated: CASSPQGARGYTF.